Detailed here is one T cell receptor (beta chain). Its antigen is undetermined. Assay: immunoSEQ multiplex PCR; the TCRdb copy retains only in-frame clones and omits some. The sample carries some 30,000 clones, approximately 78% recorded once. The data belong to a study of T cells in narcolepsy. Across the study: Healthy controls were enrolled alongside patients with narcolepsy type 1 or type 2.

Study-level results: Some memory CD4+ repertoires had no autoreactive clone sequences. Autoreactive clonotypes reportedly recurred in blood of same and different patients, not controls.

Trimming shortened V by 0 bases and J by 11 bases, and 11 bases separated the two germline ends. Germline values: CDR1 SGHRS, CDR2 YFSETQ. CDR3 length equals 12 residues. The V and J genes are TRBV5-1 and TRBJ1-1, with D perhaps TRBD1 (5 bases). Sequenced: CD45RA- memory CD4+ T cells from PBMCs. The TCR sequence derives from a human donor with narcolepsy. CDR3 protein: CASSLEGSKAFF. The CDR3 DNA is TGCGCCAGCAGCTTGGAGGGGAGTAAGGCTTTCTTT.